This T cell receptor beta chain was found in a study of metastatic and nonmetastatic thyroid tumors. General study findings and limits: Significantly greater TCR beta diversity was reportedly found in malignant thyroid tumors than in benign nodules (in blood and tumor).

Patients were all untreated before their thyroid surgery. The CDR3 is made up of 14 amino acids. CDR1 SGHDT and CDR2 YYEEEE come from the germline V gene. Trimming shortened V by 0 bases and J by 5 bases, and 9 bases separated the two germline ends. Per the original methods: Building a distant-metastasis classifier for papillary thyroid cancer drew on CDR3 differences across clinicopathological groups. TCRdb reanalyzed the PCR reads with MiXCR. TCRdb's processing, not the authors', yielded these V and J calls. The sample lists about 52,000 clones; approximately 17% were seen once. Many counts were recorded for this clone. The antigen remains unidentified.

The V gene is TRBV5-6, the J gene TRBJ1-5; maybe TRBD1 (5 bases). This clonotype was sampled from a female donor with papillary thyroid cancer or a benign thyroid nodule (not recorded which). Some clones in this sample may be carry-over from other donors' samples. The material sequenced was blood. CDR3 coding DNA: TGTGCCAGCAGCTTGGAAAGGGGAGATCAGCCCCAGCATTTT. Amino acid sequence: CASSLERGDQPQHF. Filled out from reference TRBV5-6 and TRBJ1-5, the complete variable domain reads DAGVTQSPTHLIKTRGQQVTLRCSPKSGHDTVSWYQQALGQGPQFIFQYYEEEERQRGNFPDRFSGHQFPNYSSELNVNALLLGDSALYLCASSLERGDQPQHFGDGTRLSIL.